The 25 T cell receptor beta chains in this list originate from one sample, sequenced in a study of neurological immune-mediated disorders. One entry per CDR3 protein, called by TCRdb with MiXCR from the 5' RACE reads. The sample yields tens of thousands of distinct CDR3 sequences, about 5% seen once. The source material was PBMCs. Receptors originate from a woman aged 30 to 39 with multiple sclerosis.

This clonotype has just a few counts. It may be a read error: a sequence one base away is much more abundant. The genes are TRBV5-6 and TRBJ1-6, with D perhaps TRBD1 (5 bases). The CDR3 runs to 15 residues. Germline assignment: CDR1 SGHDT and CDR2 YYEEEE. The CDR3 protein is CASSLGGIDNSHLHF. CDR3 nucleotides: TGTGCCAGCAGCTTGGGGGGGATAGATAATTCACACCTCCACTTT.

This clonotype was detected ten times or more. The chain couples TRBV19 to TRBJ1-1; TRBD1 might be the D (5 bases). The CDR3 has 18 residues. Germline CDR1 reads LNHDA; CDR2 reads SQIVND (reference sequence). The germline V and J ends were trimmed by 4 bases and 1 base, with 22 bases remaining between them. The CDR3 DNA sequence: TGTGCCAGTAGTAGGGGCGCCCTCTGGGCGCTCGAGAACACTGAAGCTTTCTTT. Protein sequence: CASSRGALWALENTEAFF.

This chain joins TRBV20-1 and TRBJ2-7; 7 nucleotides line up with TRBD1. The ends lost 0 bases at V and 4 bases at J; junction bases unmatched: 6. The CDR3 loop spans 14 amino acids. Per germline, CDR1 DFQATT and CDR2 SNEGSKA (reference sequence). The CDR3 region is CSARDQTGDYEQYF. In DNA form, the CDR3 reads TGCAGTGCTAGAGATCAAACAGGGGATTACGAGCAGTACTTC.

The chain recombines TRBV6-6 with TRBJ2-2; TRBD1 matches at 7 bases. Looked up from germline, CDR1 is MNHNY and CDR2 is SVGAGI (reference sequence). CDR3 length: 12 residues. Trimming removed 8 bases from V and 6 bases from J; junction bases left unmatched: 3. CDR3 sequence (DNA): TGTGCCAGCCTAGGGGGCCCCGGGGAGCTGTTTTTT. As protein: CASLGGPGELFF.

The rearrangement uses TRBV12-3 or TRBV12-4 and TRBJ1-3, with TRBD1 identical over 8 bases. The CDR3 runs to 15 residues. Losses at the gene ends were 5 bases for V and 6 bases for J; bases not matched to a gene: 9. In DNA, the CDR3 is TGTGCCAGCAGTCCCCCTGCAGGGGGCTTAAACACCATATATTTT. Its protein is CASSPPAGGLNTIYF.

This clonotype was counted many times. The chain uses TRBV5-1 and TRBJ2-3; TRBD2 matches 7 bases. The V segment lost 0 bases and the J segment 1 base; nucleotides outside the gene matches: 5. Germline V gene lookup returns CDR1 SGHRS and CDR2 YFSETQ. The CDR3 loop spans 16 amino acids. The CDR3 nucleotides are TGCGCCAGCAGCTTGGCGACTAGCTCGGGCACAGATACGCAGTATTTT. It encodes CASSLATSSGTDTQYF. The full variable domain, in which reference TRBV5-1 and TRBJ2-3 provide the parts outside the CDR3, is KAGVTQTPRYLIKTRGQQVTLSCSPISGHRSVSWYQQTPGQGLQFLFEYFSETQRNKGNFPGRFSGRQFSNSRSEMNVSTLELGDSALYLCASSLATSSGTDTQYFGPGTRLTVL.

The sample holds many counts of this clonotype. V and J are TRBV21-1 and TRBJ2-5; the table's D gene call, TRBD1, was not cross checked with the DNA. TRBV21-1 represents a pseudogene. The CDR3 sequence is 12 residues long. CDR3 sequence: CARPLGEETQYF. The CDR3 DNA is TGTGCCAGACCTCTAGGGGAAGAGACCCAGTACTTC.

This clonotype appeared many times. The CDR3 loop reads CASKAPGHANTGELFF. The CDR3 region has the DNA TGCGCCAGCAAAGCCCCGGGACACGCGAACACCGGGGAGCTGTTTTTT. The chain links TRBV5-1 to TRBJ2-2, with a weak D call TRBD1 (6 bases). V gave up 6 bases and J gave up 0 bases, with 15 bases separating them. Germline V gene sequence: CDR1 SGHRS, CDR2 YFSETQ. The CDR3 is 16 residues long.

In this sample, this clonotype turned up a few times. The chain carries TRBV12-3 or TRBV12-4 and TRBJ2-7; 12 nucleotides line up with TRBD2. CDR3 length: 17 residues. J was trimmed by 2 bases and V by 6 bases; bases with no gene match: 11. The CDR3 loop reads CASSPDPRLAGAYEQYF. CDR3 DNA: TGTGCCAGCAGCCCCGATCCCAGACTAGCGGGAGCCTACGAGCAGTACTTC.

This clonotype has more than one count but fewer than ten. The chain has TRBV29-1 and TRBJ2-7; tentative D call: TRBD1 (5 bases). Trimming left V 0 bases short and J 2 bases short, with 17 bases between. In germline, CDR1 is SQVTM, CDR2 ANQGSEA. This CDR3 is 16 amino acids long. CDR3 DNA sequence: TGCAGCGTTGAAGATCTAGGGGTCGATAAAGCCTACGAGCAGTACTTC. It yields the protein CSVEDLGVDKAYEQYF.

This clonotype was observed a few times. Just one base apart from a much larger clone, this may be a read error. This rearrangement joins TRBV20-1 to TRBJ2-7; 12 bases fit TRBD2. Losses at the gene ends were 0 bases for V and 7 bases for J; bases not matched to a gene: 10. Germline-derived CDR1 and CDR2 are DFQATT and SNEGSKA (reference sequence). This CDR3 spans 16 amino acids. The CDR3: CSARDTTSGRREEQYF. The CDR3 region has the DNA TGCAGTGCTAGAGACACGACTAGCGGGAGACGCGAAGAGCAGTACTTC.

The gene calls are TRBV12-3 or TRBV12-4 and TRBJ2-3, with D perhaps matching TRBD1 or TRBD2 (5 bases each). V shed 3 bases and J shed 1 base, with 8 bases lying between them. CDR3 length equals 14 residues. Written as DNA, the CDR3 is TGTGCCAGCAGTTTCCCGGGGCGCACAGATACGCAGTATTTT. It translates to CASSFPGRTDTQYF.

This clonotype was counted ten times or more. The chain uses TRBV20-1 and TRBJ1-1; 8 nucleotides align to TRBD1. Losses at the gene ends were 3 bases for V and 3 bases for J; bases not matched to a gene: 6. Germline CDR1 and CDR2: DFQATT and SNEGSKA (reference sequence). The CDR3 has 14 amino acids. The CDR3 reads CSARQGARDTEAFF. The CDR3 bases are TGCAGTGCTAGGCAGGGGGCAAGGGACACTGAAGCTTTCTTT.

This clonotype was picked up many times. The gene calls are TRBV20-1 and TRBJ2-1, with D possibly TRBD1 on 7 matching bases. V was trimmed by 4 bases and J by 9 bases, leaving 28 bases between them. Germline-derived CDR1 and CDR2 are DFQATT and SNEGSKA (reference sequence). The CDR3 runs 17 residues. CDR3 in amino acids: CSANPEGAQLIGGEQFF. DNA of the CDR3: TGCAGTGCTAACCCGGAGGGGGCGCAACTGATCGGCGGTGAGCAGTTCTTC.

The table lists this clonotype with many counts. The chain carries TRBV20-1 and TRBJ2-3; D remains ambiguous. The CDR3 spans 13 residues. The germline V gene encodes CDR1 DFQATT and CDR2 SNEGSKA (reference sequence). V lost 2 bases, J lost 2 bases, and 8 bases lay in between. The CDR3: CSARYDPTDTQYF. The CDR3 region has the DNA TGCAGTGCTAGATACGACCCCACAGATACGCAGTATTTT.

This clonotype was counted at least ten times. This chain links TRBV5-1 with TRBJ2-3; 14 positions agree with TRBD2. This CDR3 has 15 amino acids. The germline gives CDR1 SGHRS, CDR2 YFSETQ. V trimming: 3 bases; J trimming: 5 bases; junction bases outside the gene matches: 2. The CDR3 nucleotides are TGCGCCAGCAGCTATGGGACTAGCGGGGGAGATACGCAGTATTTT. Its protein is CASSYGTSGGDTQYF.

Only a few counts were recorded for this clonotype. This rearrangement joins TRBV20-1 to TRBJ1-3; TRBD1 matches at 8 bases. CDR1 is DFQATT, CDR2 SNEGSKA, per germline (reference sequence). CDR3 length: 10 amino acids. V lost 5 bases to trimming and J lost 15 bases; unmatched junction nucleotides: 6. The CDR3 DNA follows: TGCAGTGCTCCTGAGACAGGGGAATATTTT. The encoded protein is CSAPETGEYF.

This clonotype was seen repeatedly, ten times or more. The chain is built from TRBV7-6 and TRBJ1-6; D gene ambiguous. V lost 5 bases and J lost 9, with 11 bases in between. The CDR3 is made up of 13 amino acids. CDR1 and CDR2 (germline): SGHVS, FNYEAQ. The CDR3 loop is CASSGRALSPLHF. DNA of the CDR3: TGTGCCAGCAGCGGGCGGGCCCTTTCACCCCTCCACTTT. Based on the CDR3 plus reference TRBV7-6 and TRBJ1-6, the full variable domain is GAGVSQSPRYKVTKRGQDVALRCDPISGHVSLYWYRQALGQGPEFLTYFNYEAQQDKSGLPNDRFSAERPEGSISTLTIQRTEQRDSAMYRCASSGRALSPLHFGNGTRLTVT.

This clonotype was observed many times. J is TRBJ1-1 and V is TRBV20-1, with no clear D. Germline V CDR1 and CDR2: DFQATT, SNEGSKA (reference sequence). V lost 4 bases to trimming and J lost 2 bases, with 14 bases between them. This CDR3 contains 14 residues. In DNA, the CDR3 is TGCAGTGCTATGAAACAGCCCTCAAACACTGAAGCTTTCTTT. It codes for CSAMKQPSNTEAFF.

The V gene is TRBV5-1, the J gene TRBJ1-2; D gene ambiguous. Germline V CDR1 and CDR2: SGHRS, YFSETQ. Deletions cut 3 bases from V and 4 bases from J, with 10 bases between. This CDR3 spans 13 amino acids. In nucleotides, the CDR3 is TGCGCCAGCAGCTATGAGCTCTCCTATGGCTACACCTTC. Translated, it gives CASSYELSYGYTF.

Concerning this clonotype: Just one base apart from a much larger clone, this may be a read error. The chain recombines TRBV20-1 with TRBJ1-1; tentative D call: TRBD1 (5 bases). V was clipped by 5 bases and J by 2 bases, with 15 bases between them. CDR1 is DFQATT and CDR2 is SNEGSKA in the germline V gene (reference sequence). CDR3 length equals 14 residues. The CDR3 loop is CSAVSTGLNTEAFF. The CDR3 coding sequence is TGCAGTGCTGTGTCTACAGGCCTCAACACTGAAGCTTTCTTT.

Many counts were recorded for this clonotype. The V call is TRBV27, the J call TRBJ2-2, with D perhaps TRBD2 (7 bases). This CDR3 region has 15 residues. CDR1 and CDR2 from the germline V gene are MNHEY and SMNVEV (reference sequence). The V gene lost 5 bases and the J gene lost 5 bases, with 15 bases spanning the gap. The CDR3 DNA is TGTGCCAGCAGTCAACACCGGGGGGCGACCGGGGAGCTGTTTTTT. Translation gives CASSQHRGATGELFF.

The rearrangement uses TRBV6-6 and TRBJ1-5, with D possibly matching TRBD1 (5 bases). CDR1 MNHNY and CDR2 SVGAGI come from the germline V gene (reference sequence). The ends were cut back, 2 bases at V and 5 bases at J, with 13 bases in the middle. This CDR3 has 15 amino acids. The CDR3 sequence: CASSYRGFQDQPQHF. The CDR3 nucleotides read TGTGCCAGCAGTTACAGGGGTTTTCAGGATCAGCCCCAGCATTTT.

In its sample, this clonotype was seen a few times. The chain employs TRBV9 and TRBJ2-3, with D unclear. Germline V CDR1 and CDR2: SGDLS, YYNGEE. Trimming removed 0 bases at V and 1 base at J, with 9 bases between. The CDR3 is 15 residues long. The CDR3 region is CASSVEAWGTDTQYF. The CDR3 nucleotides read TGTGCCAGCAGCGTAGAGGCCTGGGGCACAGATACGCAGTATTTT.

There are many counts of this clonotype. V gene TRBV20-1 combines with J gene TRBJ2-1; 11 bases line up with TRBD2. Looked up from germline, CDR1 is DFQATT and CDR2 is SNEGSKA (reference sequence). CDR3 length equals 16 residues. J lost 4 bases, V lost 5 bases, and 10 bases had no gene match. CDR3 DNA sequence: TGCAGTGCTTTCTTTTCGACTAGCGGGAATTACAATGAGCAGTTCTTC. Encoded protein: CSAFFSTSGNYNEQFF.